This entry features one T cell receptor (beta chain) sequence. Antigen unknown. CDR1 MNHNS and CDR2 SASEGT come from the germline V gene. There are 13 residues in the CDR3. V gave up 2 bases and J gave up 5 bases, with 9 bases separating them. The sample originates from a study of CD8 T cells in ankylosing spondylitis. Findings of the study overall: It was reported that disease-linked clones were significantly enriched in matched ankylosing spondylitis synovial fluid. For ankylosing spondylitis blood, a TCR beta motif of about eight highly homologous variants appeared characteristic.

By quantitative 5'-RACE with molecular barcodes, the TCR beta libraries were made. TCRdb reprocessed the 5' RACE reads via MiXCR and lists one record per CDR3 protein. The sample holds 150,000 or so distinct CDR3 sequences; about 32% are singletons and the top ten take about 5.5%. Sample: synovial fluid, either unsorted or a sorted T cell fraction (not recorded which). This TCR derives from a male donor with ankylosing spondylitis. V and J are TRBV6-1 and TRBJ1-1; D remains unclear. For the CDR3, the DNA is TGTGCCAGCAGTGAAAGGTGGGGTACTGAAGCTTTCTTT. It is translated as CASSERWGTEAFF.